A single sample is the source of the 4 T cell receptor beta chains below, sequenced in a study of blood T cell repertoires in COVID-19. TCRdb keeps only in-frame clones here, not all; method: immunoSEQ multiplex PCR. The repertoire holds 90,000 or so clones, with around nine tenths as singletons. What was sequenced was peripheral blood. The receptors stem from a man aged 55 to 69 with COVID-19, enrolled during active disease.

This chain uses TRBV10-3 with TRBJ1-1; perhaps TRBD1 as D (5 bases). The V gene's germline CDR1 is ENHRY and CDR2 SYGVKD. V was cut by 6 bases and J by 1 base, with 9 bases left in between. There are 13 residues in the CDR3. The CDR3 nucleotides are TGTGCCATCAGGCAGGGCCCGAACACTGAAGCTTTCTTT. Its protein is CAIRQGPNTEAFF.

The CDR3 region is CASSDDRGDEKLFF. The CDR3 bases are TGTGCCAGCAGCGACGACAGGGGAGACGAAAAACTGTTTTTT. The V gene is TRBV11-1, the J gene TRBJ1-4, with TRBD1 matching over 8 bases. CDR3 length: 14 amino acids. From germline, CDR1 is SGHAT and CDR2 FQDESV (reference sequence). J gave up 8 bases and V 5 bases, and 7 bases lay outside the gene matches.

The chain has TRBV28 and TRBJ1-2, with D unresolved. This CDR3 contains 12 residues. V was clipped by 4 bases and J by 5 bases, with 8 bases between them. In germline, CDR1 is MDHEN, CDR2 SYDVKM. CDR3 region: CASSSWEYGYTF. CDR3 DNA: TGTGCCAGCAGTTCATGGGAGTATGGCTACACCTTC.

This rearrangement joins TRBV4-3 to TRBJ2-7; TRBD2 matches 14 bases. Germline loops: CDR1 LGHNA, CDR2 YSLEER. This CDR3 spans 19 amino acids. V shed 0 bases, J shed 5 bases, and the junction held 12 bases outside the gene matches. As DNA, the CDR3 is TGCGCCAGCAGCCAAGATCATTCGGGGACTAGCGGGAGTAGGGACGAGCAGTACTTC. Translated, it gives CASSQDHSGTSGSRDEQYF.